The 2 T cell receptor beta chains below all came from one sample that was sequenced in a study of PD-1 blockade in classical Hodgkin lymphoma. Time point here: cycle 4 day 1 (C4D1), after 6 weeks of nivolumab. Every patient was affected by relapse after autologous stem cell transplantation, while exposure to brentuximab vedotin was not uniform. Sequencing used immunoSEQ multiplex PCR; TCRdb keeps in-frame clones, though not all of them. The data hold roughly 46,000 clones, with around four fifths observed a single time. Sequenced here: peripheral blood mononuclear cells (PBMCs), sampled before the fourth cycle of nivolumab. The origin of the receptors is a human donor with classical Hodgkin lymphoma.

To note about this clone: One end of the junction varies from germline; a read error may be responsible. Different DNA sequences within this sample yield the same CDR3. The chain couples TRBV10-2 to TRBJ1-1; D uncertain. Per germline, CDR1 WSHSY and CDR2 SAAADI. CDR3 length: 12 residues. The CDR3 sequence is CASRQTNTEAFF. The CDR3 coding sequence is TGCGCCAGCAGACAGACGAACACTGAAGCCTTCTTT.

V usage is TRBV2 and J usage is TRBJ1-2, with 9 positions matching TRBD1. The CDR3 extends over 14 amino acids. V was pared by 6 bases and J by 5 bases, with 7 bases of the junction left unmatched. The V gene's germline CDR1 is SNHLY and CDR2 FYNNEI. The CDR3 spells CASRDDRGAYGYTF. The DNA of the CDR3 is TGTGCCAGCAGGGACGACAGGGGGGCGTATGGCTACACCTTC. The full variable domain, in which reference TRBV2 and TRBJ1-2 provide the parts outside the CDR3, is EPEVTQTPSHQVTQMGQEVILRCVPISNHLYFYWYRQILGQKVEFLVSFYNNEISEKSEIFDDQFSVERPDGSNFTLKIRSTKLEDSAMYFCASRDDRGAYGYTFGSGTRLTVV.